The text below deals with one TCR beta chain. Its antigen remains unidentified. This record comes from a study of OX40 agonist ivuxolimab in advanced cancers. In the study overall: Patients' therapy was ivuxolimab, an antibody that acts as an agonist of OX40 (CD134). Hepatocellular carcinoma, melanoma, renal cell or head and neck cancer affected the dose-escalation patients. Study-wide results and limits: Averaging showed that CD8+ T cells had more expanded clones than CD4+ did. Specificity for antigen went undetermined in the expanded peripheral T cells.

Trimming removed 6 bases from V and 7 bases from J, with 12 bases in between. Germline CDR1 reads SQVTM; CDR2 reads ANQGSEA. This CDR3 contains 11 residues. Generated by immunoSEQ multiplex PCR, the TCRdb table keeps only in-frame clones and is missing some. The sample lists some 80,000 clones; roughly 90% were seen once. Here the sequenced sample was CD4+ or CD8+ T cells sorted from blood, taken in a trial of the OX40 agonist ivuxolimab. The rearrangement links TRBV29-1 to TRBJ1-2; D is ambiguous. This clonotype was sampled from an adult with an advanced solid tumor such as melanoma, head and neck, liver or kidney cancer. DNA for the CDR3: TGCAGCGTCAACGTCGACCCTGGCTACACCTTC. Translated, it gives CSVNVDPGYTF.